The T cell receptor beta chain described here comes from a study of blood T cells in healthy people across ages. The CDR3 is 14 amino acids. CDR1 and CDR2 (germline): MNHNS, SASEGT. Unmatched junction bases numbered 11, after V lost 7 bases and J lost 8 bases. For the second PCR, which ran for roughly 6 to 12 cycles, a sample-barcoded 5' primer and a J-beta primer mix were used. TCRdb itself ran the 5' RACE reads through MiXCR, one entry per CDR3 protein. The data contain under 800,000 distinct CDR3 sequences, 40% to 45% of them singletons. Points from the study as a whole: Naive CD4+ cells and diversity were both higher in long-lived donors than in aged donors.

On this clonotype itself: Antigen specificity is unknown.

The chain uses TRBV6-1 and TRBJ2-1; 7 nucleotides match TRBD2. The source material was blood. The receptor was derived from a woman in her fifties or sixties in good health. CDR3 in DNA: TGTGCCAGCAAGACTAGCCCCACTGGCTATGAGCAGTTCTTC. This encodes CASKTSPTGYEQFF.